A selection of T cell receptor beta chains follows, all from one sample in a study of shared clonotypes between healthy human individuals. Here immunoSEQ multiplex PCR was the method, and the copy in TCRdb shows in-frame clones only, minus some. The sample shows about 480,000 clones, around 74% of them seen only once. Sequenced: PBMCs. The receptor source for this set is a woman aged 40-49 years in good health. Some clones in this sample may be carry-over from other donors' samples. CDR3s include the opening cysteine and the closing phenylalanine or tryptophan. The D gene is left open where the match is weak. Only part of the rows carry a size: once, few, many, or a class if the clone is expanded.

NA	TRBV6-1	16	TRBJ2-3	TRBD2	CASSEAQLAGTDTQYF	TGTGCCAGCAGTGAAGCGCAGCTAGCGGGTACAGATACGCAGTATTTT
few	TRBV5-6	17	TRBJ2-5	TRBD2	CASSLRTSGRAPETQYF	TGTGCCAGCAGCTTGAGGACTAGCGGGAGGGCCCCAGAGACCCAGTACTTC
once	TRBV7-2	17	TRBJ2-2	TRBD1	CASSSRTGTGRIGELFF	TGTGCCAGCAGCTCACGCACCGGGACAGGTAGGATCGGGGAGCTGTTTTTT
NA	TRBV6-1	15	TRBJ1-1	NA	CASSEFRTGGTEAFF	TGTGCCAGCAGTGAATTTCGAACGGGAGGAACTGAAGCTTTCTTT
NA	TRBV28	16	TRBJ2-7	TRBD2	CASSILTSGLPYEQYF	TGTGCCAGCAGTATCCTGACTAGCGGTTTACCCTACGAGCAGTACTTC
NA	TRBV5-8	16	TRBJ2-3	NA	CAINPQGSGYTDTQYF	TGTGCCATAAACCCCCAAGGGAGCGGATACACAGATACGCAGTATTTT
NA	TRBV7-8	14	TRBJ2-3	NA	CASSRDPGTDTQYF	TGTGCCAGCAGCCGGGACCCGGGAACGGATACGCAGTATTTT
NA	TRBV7-3	13	TRBJ1-1	NA	CASSLGGVAEAFF	TGTGCCAGCAGCTTAGGCGGGGTCGCTGAAGCTTTCTTT
few	TRBV7-9	17	TRBJ2-1	NA	CASSLRSARKTYNEQFF	TGTGCCAGCAGCTTAAGATCAGCGCGGAAAACCTACAATGAGCAGTTCTTC
NA	TRBV27	16	TRBJ1-2	NA	CASAPTGGLSGYGYTF	TGTGCCAGCGCACCTACTGGGGGTTTAAGCGGCTATGGCTACACCTTC
NA	TRBV4-2	17	TRBJ2-1	TRBD2	CASSQVSGGSWYNEQFF	TGTGCCAGCAGCCAAGTGTCGGGCGGGAGTTGGTACAATGAGCAGTTCTTC